What follows describes a single T cell receptor beta chain. This entry comes from a study of blood T cell repertoires in COVID-19. Measured with immunoSEQ multiplex PCR; TCRdb has only the in-frame clones, and not every one. The data hold 250,000 to 300,000 clones, with 65% to 90% observed a single time. V lost 11 bases and J 0 bases, leaving 19 bases between the germline ends. This CDR3 region has 15 residues. CDR1 is LNHDA and CDR2 is SQIVND in the germline V gene (reference sequence). This rearrangement joins TRBV19 to TRBJ1-2, with D possibly matching TRBD1 (6 bases). The sequence was collected from a man aged 45-60 years with active or convalescent COVID-19. Sequenced: peripheral blood. The DNA of the CDR3 is TGTGCCGCCCGACCGGGGGGCCCTCCTAACTATGGCTACACCTTC. As protein: CAARPGGPPNYGYTF.